A single sample is the source of the 27 T cell receptor beta chains below, sequenced in a study of control samples from healthy donors and cancer patients. Method: immunoSEQ multiplex PCR; TCRdb's copy keeps in-frame clones and lacks some. The sample consists of about 230,000 clones, roughly 80% of them appearing once. Sequencing was done on a sample of PBMCs. These TCRs come from a woman between 55 and 75 years old with lung cancer.

The genes are TRBV6-6 and TRBJ1-3; unclear D gene. Germline CDR1 MNHNY, CDR2 SVGAGI (reference sequence). Trimming left V 7 bases short and J 0 bases short, with 13 bases between. The CDR3 runs to 15 residues. The CDR3 coding sequence is TGTGCCAGCACTCCCCGCGGCAGCTCTGGAAACACCATATATTTT. Translated, it gives CASTPRGSSGNTIYF.

The chain joins TRBV6-1 to TRBJ2-7, with D perhaps matching TRBD2 (6 bases). The CDR3 loop spans 14 amino acids. Between the trimmed V and J ends, which lost 3 bases and 4 bases, there was a span of 13 bases. Germline values: CDR1 MNHNS, CDR2 SASEGT. DNA of the CDR3: TGTGCCAGCAGTGATGTAGGAGGGGAGTACGAGCAGTACTTC. It is translated as CASSDVGGEYEQYF.

The CDR3 coding sequence is TGTGCCAGCAGTCCAGGGGGCCACTATGGCTACACCTTC. Amino acids: CASSPGGHYGYTF. The rearrangement uses TRBV25-1 and TRBJ1-2; 8 bases agree with TRBD1. Germline values: CDR1 MGHDK, CDR2 SYGVNS. This CDR3 is 13 amino acids long. With 5 bases clipped from V and 3 bases from J, the junction kept 2 bases outside the gene matches.

This chain connects TRBV6-4 to TRBJ1-5; D not resolved. This CDR3 is 16 amino acids long. In germline, CDR1 is MRHNA, CDR2 SNTAGT. V lost 7 bases and J 0 bases, leaving 16 bases between the germline ends. CDR3 nucleotides: TGTGCCAGCATCAGAGGAGTCCAGAATAGCAATCAGCCCCAGCATTTT. Encoded protein: CASIRGVQNSNQPQHF.

This clone occurred a few times. The chain employs TRBV6-5 and TRBJ1-2; D gene uncertain. Germline CDR1 reads MNHEY; CDR2 reads SVGAGI. V lost 4 bases and J 7 bases, leaving 7 bases between the germline ends. This CDR3 has 11 amino acids. In DNA form, the CDR3 reads TGTGCCAGCAGTTGGGGAGGTGGCTACACCTTC. As protein: CASSWGGGYTF.

This sequence joins TRBV7-9 and TRBJ1-4; D is perhaps TRBD1 (6 bases). The CDR3 runs 19 residues. V was cut by 1 base and J by 0 bases, with 18 bases left in between. Germline CDR1 reads SEHNR; CDR2 reads FQNEAQ (reference sequence). CDR3 protein: CASSLVLTGYRATNEKLFF. The CDR3 DNA is TGTGCCAGCAGCTTAGTACTAACAGGGTACCGGGCAACTAATGAAAAACTGTTTTTT.

This chain links TRBV7-9 with TRBJ1-3, with 7 positions matching TRBD1. With 2 bases clipped from V and 8 bases from J, the junction kept 12 bases outside the gene matches. Per the germline V gene, CDR1 is SEHNR and CDR2 is FQNEAQ (reference sequence). The CDR3 length is 16 residues. CDR3 loop: CASSLIRGRGHDTIYF. The DNA for the CDR3 is TGTGCCAGCAGCTTAATACGCGGAAGGGGGCATGACACCATATATTTT.

V and J are TRBV7-9 and TRBJ1-4, with D uncertain. CDR1 and CDR2 (germline): SEHNR, FQNEAQ (reference sequence). The CDR3 is made up of 14 amino acids. The V end was cut by 2 bases, the J end by 2 bases, with 6 bases between. CDR3 in DNA: TGTGCCAGCAGCTTACTCGGGACTAATGAAAAACTGTTTTTT. Amino acid sequence: CASSLLGTNEKLFF.

This clone has a single count. The chain employs TRBV19 and TRBJ2-1, with 7 bases aligning to TRBD1. With 1 base clipped from V and 0 bases from J, the junction kept 6 bases outside the gene matches. Germline loops: CDR1 LNHDA, CDR2 SQIVND (reference sequence). This CDR3 contains 17 residues. This chain's CDR3 is CASSIGTGSSSYNEQFF. For the CDR3, the DNA is TGTGCCAGTAGTATAGGGACAGGATCGAGCTCCTACAATGAGCAGTTCTTC.

This chain joins TRBV9 and TRBJ1-3; D gene ambiguous. Deletions cut 4 bases from V and 6 bases from J, with 14 bases between. Germline CDR1 reads SGDLS; CDR2 reads YYNGEE. This CDR3 is built from 14 residues. Written as DNA, the CDR3 is TGTGCCAGCAGCCCCAGCACCGGGCAAAACACCATATATTTT. Translated: CASSPSTGQNTIYF.

V is TRBV12-3 or TRBV12-4 and J is TRBJ2-1; the D gene is possibly TRBD1 (6 bases). Trimming removed 9 bases at V and 5 bases at J, with 11 bases between. The CDR3 is 12 residues long. This CDR3 reads CASTGTNNEQFF. The CDR3 region has the DNA TGTGCCAGTACCGGGACAAACAATGAGCAGTTCTTC.

The chain recombines TRBV29-1 with TRBJ2-3; D may be TRBD1 (6 bases). Germline-derived CDR1 and CDR2 are SQVTM and ANQGSEA. V was trimmed by 4 bases and J by 6 bases, leaving 14 bases between them. The CDR3 spans 13 residues. CDR3 loop: CSVGLRTADTQYF. Here the CDR3 DNA reads TGCAGCGTTGGGCTAAGGACAGCCGATACGCAGTATTTT.

The rearrangement links TRBV5-8 to TRBJ2-1, with 8 positions matching TRBD1. Germline V gene data show CDR1 as SGHTS and CDR2 as YDEGEE. The junction had 6 bases not matched to a gene; V was cut back by 4 bases and J by 6 bases. This CDR3 has 14 amino acids. The DNA of the CDR3 is TGTGCCAGCAGCCCTCGGACAGGGAGCAATGAGCAGTTCTTC. Translated: CASSPRTGSNEQFF.

This clone showed up just a few times. The sample has other DNA sequences that encode this CDR3 too. The chain employs TRBV3-1 (or the pseudogene TRBV3-2) and TRBJ1-1, with unresolved D. Per the germline V gene, CDR1 is LGHDT and CDR2 is YNNKEL (reference sequence). The V and J ends lost 0 bases and 7 bases respectively, with 6 bases between them. This CDR3 is built from 12 residues. CDR3 sequence reads: CASSQDVGEAFF. The CDR3 bases are TGTGCCAGCAGCCAAGATGTGGGTGAAGCTTTCTTT.

This clone was found a few times. The sample holds other DNA sequences that translate to the same CDR3. The rearrangement joins TRBV5-1 to TRBJ2-3; tentative D call: TRBD1 (6 bases). Germline V CDR1 and CDR2: SGHRS, YFSETQ. CDR3 length: 13 residues. Trimming left V 0 bases short and J 4 bases short, with 6 bases between. CDR3 sequence: CASSLEGADTQYF. CDR3 DNA: TGCGCCAGCAGCTTGGAGGGGGCAGATACGCAGTATTTT.

This clone was observed once. V usage is TRBV19 and J usage is TRBJ1-1, with D maybe TRBD1 (5 bases). The CDR3 consists of 13 residues. V was trimmed by 6 bases and J by 5 bases, leaving 13 bases between them. Germline assignment: CDR1 LNHDA and CDR2 SQIVND (reference sequence). The CDR3, as DNA: TGTGCCAGTAGAACCCGACAGCAAACTGAAGCTTTCTTT. It specifies CASRTRQQTEAFF.

The chain is built from TRBV6-1 and TRBJ2-5; D not resolved. Germline CDR1 reads MNHNS; CDR2 reads SASEGT. The CDR3 contains 14 residues. Trimming stripped 1 base from V and 5 bases from J, with 11 bases between. For the CDR3, the DNA is TGTGCCAGCAGTGAAGGGAACCTTAGGGAGACCCAGTACTTC. This encodes CASSEGNLRETQYF.

This chain joins TRBV19 and TRBJ2-2; 8 bases match TRBD2. The V and J ends lost 2 bases and 3 bases, in that order; junction bases with no gene match: 5. Germline V gene sequence: CDR1 LNHDA, CDR2 SQIVND (reference sequence). This CDR3 is 16 amino acids long. The CDR3 DNA sequence: TGTGCCAGTAGTATATTTGGCGGGAGGTACACCGGGGAGCTGTTTTTT. Protein product: CASSIFGGRYTGELFF.

The genes are TRBV10-3 and TRBJ2-7, with D possibly being TRBD1 or TRBD2 (5 bases each). The germline CDR1 and CDR2 sequences are ENHRY and SYGVKD. Trimming took 0 bases from V and 3 from J, leaving 9 bases between them. This CDR3 contains 14 residues. CDR3 nucleotides: TGTGCCATCAGTGAGTCAGAGGGGAACTACGAGCAGTACTTC. Translated, it gives CAISESEGNYEQYF.

The chain couples TRBV28 to TRBJ1-2; D unresolved. Germline loops: CDR1 MDHEN, CDR2 SYDVKM. The length of the CDR3 is 15 residues. V was clipped by 4 bases and J by 6 bases, with 18 bases between them. The CDR3 protein is CASSSRLGRKHGYTF. CDR3 bases: TGTGCCAGCAGTTCTAGGTTAGGGCGAAAGCATGGCTACACCTTC.

This clone was recorded once. The rearrangement uses TRBV4-2 and TRBJ2-2, with D possibly TRBD1 on 6 matching bases. The CDR3 runs 19 residues. Germline V gene lookup returns CDR1 LGHNA and CDR2 YNFKEQ. Trimming cost V 1 base and J 4 bases, with 22 bases left between them. DNA of the CDR3: TGTGCCAGCAGCCAAGTGGCGGTTTCACAGGGTACGGGCACCGGGGAGCTGTTTTTT. It encodes CASSQVAVSQGTGTGELFF.

The chain is built from TRBV19 and TRBJ2-5; TRBD2 aligns across 7 bases. The CDR3 totals 14 residues. Trimming took 7 bases from V and 5 from J; bases not matched to a gene: 10. CDR1 is LNHDA, CDR2 SQIVND, per germline (reference sequence). CDR3 loop: CASIRLALGETQYF. CDR3 DNA sequence: TGTGCCAGTATTCGACTAGCTTTAGGGGAGACCCAGTACTTC.

This rearrangement joins TRBV6-2 or TRBV6-3 to TRBJ1-4; 10 bases are shared with TRBD1. The CDR3 covers 14 residues. V lost 6 bases to trimming and J lost 8 bases; unmatched junction nucleotides: 6. In germline, CDR1 is MNHEY, CDR2 SVGEGT. CDR3 DNA: TGTGCCAGCAGCACGGGACAGGGGCTGGAAAAACTGTTTTTT. Translated, it gives CASSTGQGLEKLFF.

The V gene is TRBV11-3, the J gene TRBJ1-6; the D gene is possibly TRBD1 (5 bases). Germline assignment: CDR1 SGHNT and CDR2 YENEEA. This CDR3 has 17 amino acids. V gave up 0 bases and J gave up 14 bases, with 23 bases separating them. The CDR3 here is CASSLEAGLLKIGTLHF. The CDR3 region has the DNA TGTGCCAGCAGCTTAGAGGCGGGGCTCCTCAAAATTGGAACCCTCCACTTT.

CDR3 residues: CASSYNQGDEAFF. CDR3 coding DNA: TGTGCCAGCAGTTACAACCAGGGGGATGAAGCTTTCTTT. The V and J genes are TRBV6-5 and TRBJ1-1; TRBD1 matches at 7 bases. The CDR3 loop spans 13 amino acids. The V segment lost 2 bases and the J segment 7 bases; nucleotides outside the gene matches: 4. Germline CDR1 and CDR2: MNHEY and SVGAGI.

The V gene is TRBV28, the J gene TRBJ2-2; 9 positions agree with TRBD1. The CDR3 is 16 residues long. V dropped 2 bases and J dropped 4; count of bases not matched to a gene: 5. Germline-derived CDR1 and CDR2 are MDHEN and SYDVKM. The CDR3 DNA reads TGTGCCAGCAGTTTAGTACAGGGGGCTGTCACCGGGGAGCTGTTTTTT. It is translated as CASSLVQGAVTGELFF.

The J gene is TRBJ2-5, the V gene TRBV3-1 (or the pseudogene TRBV3-2), with D possibly being TRBD1 or TRBD2 (6 bases each). V lost 0 bases and J lost 5, with 16 bases in between. CDR3 size: 16 residues. CDR1 and CDR2 (germline): LGHDT, YNNKEL (reference sequence). This CDR3 reads CASSQDTGARGETQYF. CDR3 DNA: TGTGCCAGCAGCCAAGATACGGGGGCAAGGGGGGAGACCCAGTACTTC.